The 27 T cell receptor beta chains below come from one sample, sequenced in a study of blood T cell repertoires in COVID-19 (dated by TCRdb to about 2020). The library was generated by the immunoSEQ multiplex PCR assay. In its TCRdb copy, this immuneACCESS table keeps in-frame sequences only and misses some clones. Where compared with another copy, unresolved V genes explain less than half of these, and the others have no known cause. The sample records about 420,000 clones, roughly 89% of which are singletons. The ten largest clones add up to 0.7% to 1% of the sample. Sequenced sample: peripheral blood. The source of these receptors is a man aged 18 to 30 with COVID-19, enrolled during active disease.

This clone has more than one count but fewer than ten. The chain uses TRBV4-1 and TRBJ1-5; possible D gene TRBD1, 5 bases. V dropped 0 bases and J dropped 8 bases, with 8 bases sitting between them. There are 13 residues in the CDR3. Germline CDR1 is MGHRA and CDR2 is YSYEKL. The CDR3 reads CASSQDPGKPQHF. The CDR3 DNA follows: TGCGCCAGCAGCCAAGATCCAGGGAAGCCCCAGCATTTT.

CDR3 sequence (DNA): TGTGCCAGTAGTCCGGGGGGGACTAGCGGGAAGGGCTACAATGAGCAGTTCTTC. As protein: CASSPGGTSGKGYNEQFF. This sequence joins TRBV19 and TRBJ2-1; 13 bases align to TRBD2. V gave up 5 bases and J gave up 3 bases; unmatched junction bases: 10. CDR1 and CDR2 (germline): LNHDA, SQIVND (reference sequence). The CDR3 length is 18 residues.

V is TRBV7-6 and J is TRBJ2-2; TRBD1 matches 7 bases. Germline CDR1 is SGHVS and CDR2 is FNYEAQ. V lost 5 bases and J lost 2; bases outside the gene matches: 5. This CDR3 region has 15 residues. The CDR3 sequence: CASSISGGNTGELFF. For the CDR3, the DNA is TGTGCCAGCAGCATTTCAGGGGGAAACACCGGGGAGCTGTTTTTT.

CDR3 coding DNA: TGTGCCAGCAGCCAAGAGGGGAGATCTACGAACACTGAAGCTTTCTTT. The encoded protein is CASSQEGRSTNTEAFF. V gene TRBV3-1 (or the pseudogene TRBV3-2) combines with J gene TRBJ1-1; D call uncertain. The germline V gene has CDR1 LGHDT and CDR2 YNNKEL (reference sequence). V shed 0 bases and J shed 1 base, with 12 bases lying between them. CDR3 length: 16 amino acids.

With regard to this clone: One end of the junction varies from germline; a read error may be responsible. The J gene is TRBJ2-1, the V gene TRBV6-1; TRBD2 matches 10 bases. The CDR3 has 13 residues. Germline-derived CDR1 and CDR2 are MNHNS and SASEGT. CDR3 nucleotide sequence: TGTGCCAGCAGTGAAGCTTCCAGCGGGAGGGGTCTCTTC. Amino acid sequence: CASSEASSGRGLF.

The rearrangement joins TRBV11-3 to TRBJ2-1; 9 bases match TRBD1. Germline V gives CDR1 SGHNT, CDR2 YENEEA. The V segment lost 1 base and the J segment 9 bases; nucleotides outside the gene matches: 1. The CDR3 extends over 13 amino acids. CDR3 sequence (DNA): TGTGCCAGCAGCTTAGGGACAGGGGCTGAGCAGTTCTTC. Its translation is CASSLGTGAEQFF. Full variable domain (outside the CDR3, taken from reference TRBV11-3 and TRBJ2-1): EAGVVQSPRYKIIEKKQPVAFWCNPISGHNTLYWYLQNLGQGPELLIRYENEEAVDDSQLPKDRFSAERLKGVDSTLKIQPAELGDSAVYLCASSLGTGAEQFFGPGTRLTVL.

The chain carries TRBV18 and TRBJ2-7; the D gene is possibly TRBD1 (6 bases). The CDR3 runs to 14 residues. V dropped 0 bases and J dropped 1 base, with 7 bases sitting between them. Germline V gene data show CDR1 as KGHSH and CDR2 as LQKENI. The CDR3 DNA follows: TGTGCCAGCTCACCACCGACAGGTTCCTACGAGCAGTACTTC. Amino acid sequence: CASSPPTGSYEQYF.

This chain joins TRBV7-2 and TRBJ2-1; 13 nucleotides align to TRBD2. Trimming took 4 bases from V and 0 from J; bases not matched to a gene: 0. Germline loops: CDR1 SGHTA, CDR2 FQGNSA. This CDR3 is 16 amino acids long. CDR3 protein: CASSWTSGSSYNEQFF. The CDR3, as DNA: TGTGCCAGCAGCTGGACTAGCGGGAGCTCCTACAATGAGCAGTTCTTC.

The rearrangement links TRBV14 to TRBJ2-7; maybe TRBD2 (6 bases). CDR3 size: 15 residues. The V and J ends lost 4 bases and 3 bases respectively, with 16 bases between them. Germline assignment: CDR1 SGHDN and CDR2 FVKESK. CDR3 sequence reads: CASSLSGSGSYEQYF. The CDR3, as DNA: TGTGCCAGCAGCCTGTCGGGATCCGGGAGCTACGAGCAGTACTTC.

The rearrangement uses TRBV5-8 and TRBJ2-1, with D maybe TRBD1 (5 bases). Germline-derived CDR1 and CDR2 are SGHTS and YDEGEE. The CDR3 consists of 15 residues. V dropped 3 bases and J dropped 8 bases, with 18 bases sitting between them. The CDR3 sequence: CASSYYRQSGDEQFF. CDR3 in DNA: TGTGCCAGCAGCTATTATAGACAGTCAGGCGATGAGCAGTTCTTC.

The V gene is TRBV15, the J gene TRBJ2-3, with TRBD1 identical over 11 bases. J was trimmed by 3 bases and V by 4 bases; bases with no gene match: 9. CDR1 and CDR2 from the germline V gene are LNHNV and YYDKDF (reference sequence). The CDR3 sequence is 17 residues long. The CDR3 protein is CATSTLGTGGWTDTQYF. DNA for the CDR3: TGTGCCACCAGCACCCTAGGGACAGGGGGTTGGACAGATACGCAGTATTTT.

The chain employs TRBV5-3 and TRBJ2-3, with TRBD2 identical over 10 bases. TRBV5-3 falls under the ORF class, with uncertain function. V gave up 4 bases and J gave up 4 bases; unmatched junction bases: 6. This CDR3 comprises 15 residues. The CDR3 protein is CARSPSSGGADTQYF. Written as DNA, the CDR3 is TGTGCCAGAAGCCCCTCTAGCGGGGGAGCAGATACGCAGTATTTT.

The chain recombines TRBV5-1 with TRBJ1-2; D might be TRBD1 (5 bases). V dropped 0 bases and J dropped 5 bases, with 14 bases sitting between them. Germline assignment: CDR1 SGHRS and CDR2 YFSETQ. The CDR3 covers 15 residues. CDR3 nucleotide sequence: TGCGCCAGCAGCTTGGACCAGGGTTCCAATTATGGCTACACCTTC. Translating gives CASSLDQGSNYGYTF. Drawing the rest from reference TRBV5-1 and TRBJ1-2, the complete variable domain is KAGVTQTPRYLIKTRGQQVTLSCSPISGHRSVSWYQQTPGQGLQFLFEYFSETQRNKGNFPGRFSGRQFSNSRSEMNVSTLELGDSALYLCASSLDQGSNYGYTFGSGTRLTVV.

The chain is built from TRBV19 and TRBJ2-6; tentatively, D is TRBD2 (6 bases). V lost 1 base to trimming and J lost 1 base, with 17 bases between them. The CDR3 sequence is 19 residues long. The germline CDR1 and CDR2 sequences are LNHDA and SQIVND (reference sequence). The CDR3: CASSIGGLPLYSGANVLTF. The DNA of the CDR3 is TGTGCCAGTAGTATAGGGGGACTGCCTCTTTATTCTGGGGCCAACGTCCTGACTTTC.

The chain has TRBV7-8 and TRBJ1-1; no clear D gene. Germline V CDR1 and CDR2: SGHVS, FQNEAQ. V was trimmed by 4 bases and J by 1 base, leaving 13 bases between them. This CDR3 spans 15 amino acids. The CDR3 DNA follows: TGTGCCAGCAGCTCCAGGTCCGACACGAACACTGAAGCTTTCTTT. Translation gives CASSSRSDTNTEAFF.

This rearrangement joins TRBV5-1 to TRBJ2-3, with D maybe TRBD1 (5 bases). Germline V gives CDR1 SGHRS, CDR2 YFSETQ. This CDR3 comprises 15 residues. Trimming removed 1 base at V and 3 bases at J, with 12 bases between. CDR3 bases: TGCGCCAGCAGCTTGACGGGCAGGGTAACAGATACGCAGTATTTT. Protein product: CASSLTGRVTDTQYF.

This rearrangement joins TRBV11-2 to TRBJ2-2; 12 nucleotides line up with TRBD2. The V gene end was trimmed by 7 bases and the J gene end by 6 bases; junction bases not matched to a gene: 6. The length of the CDR3 is 15 residues. In germline, CDR1 is SGHAT, CDR2 FQNNGV. In DNA form, the CDR3 reads TGTGCCAGCACCCCGGCTAGCGGGGGGGCCGGGGAGCTGTTTTTT. It encodes CASTPASGGAGELFF.

This clone was picked up a small number of times. The V call is TRBV9, the J call TRBJ1-1, with 8 bases aligning to TRBD1. Germline assignment: CDR1 SGDLS and CDR2 YYNGEE. This CDR3 contains 14 residues. J was trimmed by 2 bases and V by 3 bases; bases with no gene match: 3. This chain's CDR3 is CASSATGVNTEAFF. In nucleotides, the CDR3 is TGTGCCAGCAGCGCGACAGGGGTTAACACTGAAGCTTTCTTT.

CDR3 amino acids: CASSPLQGVTDTQYF. The DNA for the CDR3 is TGTGCCAGCTCACCACTGCAGGGGGTGACAGATACGCAGTATTTT. The chain joins TRBV18 to TRBJ2-3; 7 bases line up with TRBD1. Trimming at V came to 1 base and at J to 3 bases, leaving 4 bases not matched to a gene. This CDR3 region has 15 residues. The germline CDR1 and CDR2 sequences are KGHSH and LQKENI.

In nucleotides, the CDR3 is TGCGCCAGCAGTCTGGGTGTTTCGACTGCTGGGGCCAACGTCCTGACTTTC. Its translation: CASSLGVSTAGANVLTF. V gene TRBV5-1 combines with J gene TRBJ2-6; D remains unclear. The V and J ends lost 5 bases and 2 bases respectively, with 17 bases between them. CDR1 is SGHRS, CDR2 YFSETQ, per germline. The CDR3 has 17 residues.

The V gene is TRBV16, the J gene TRBJ1-2; TRBD1 is a possible D gene (5 bases). The CDR3 is 14 residues long. The germline V and J ends were trimmed by 4 bases and 4 bases, with 13 bases remaining between them. The V gene's germline CDR1 is KGHSY and CDR2 FQNENV. CDR3 amino acids: CASSPQGGAYGYTF. The CDR3 nucleotides read TGTGCCAGCAGCCCCCAGGGAGGGGCCTATGGCTACACCTTC.

The gene calls are TRBV3-1 (or the pseudogene TRBV3-2) and TRBJ2-5; 8 positions agree with TRBD1. The germline V gene encodes CDR1 LGHDT and CDR2 YNNKEL (reference sequence). Unmatched junction bases numbered 8, after V lost 4 bases and J lost 7 bases. The CDR3 length is 14 residues. The CDR3 DNA reads as TGTGCCAGCAGCCGGACAGGGCCGCAGGGGACCCAGTACTTC. Its translation is CASSRTGPQGTQYF.

The chain combines TRBV2 with TRBJ2-5; D is ambiguous. CDR1 and CDR2 from the germline V gene are SNHLY and FYNNEI. This CDR3 contains 12 residues. Trimming cost V 5 bases and J 3 bases, with 7 bases left between them. Written as DNA, the CDR3 is TGTGCCAGCAGTCCCCACAAAGAGACCCAGTACTTC. Its protein product is CASSPHKETQYF.

This chain joins TRBV2 and TRBJ1-6; D uncertain. V lost 3 bases and J 5 bases, leaving 14 bases between the germline ends. Germline lookup yields CDR1 SNHLY and CDR2 FYNNEI. The CDR3 is 16 amino acids. This chain's CDR3 is CASSDVGGRNNSPLHF. DNA for the CDR3: TGTGCCAGCAGTGATGTTGGAGGGCGAAATAATTCACCCCTCCACTTT.

The chain combines TRBV10-1 with TRBJ2-7; D not resolved. This CDR3 is 12 amino acids long. CDR1 and CDR2 from the germline V gene are WNHNN and SYGVQD (reference sequence). V was trimmed by 4 bases and J by 7 bases, leaving 11 bases between them. CDR3 loop: CASSGEFWEQYF. The DNA for the CDR3 is TGCGCCAGCAGTGGCGAGTTTTGGGAGCAGTACTTC.

This chain connects TRBV29-1 to TRBJ1-5; tentatively, D is TRBD1 (5 bases). Germline V gene lookup returns CDR1 SQVTM and CDR2 ANQGSEA. The germline V and J ends were trimmed by 7 bases and 3 bases, with 19 bases remaining between them. CDR3 length equals 15 residues. The CDR3 DNA sequence: TGCAGCGCCCTAACCAGGGTAGGGGACAATCAGCCCCAGCATTTT. Encoded protein: CSALTRVGDNQPQHF.

V usage is TRBV19 and J usage is TRBJ2-3; 12 nucleotides agree with TRBD2. In germline, CDR1 is LNHDA, CDR2 SQIVND (reference sequence). CDR3 size: 15 residues. The ends lost 6 bases at V and 3 bases at J; junction bases unmatched: 4. The CDR3 here is CASRPSGGATDTQYF. The CDR3 bases are TGTGCCAGTAGGCCTAGCGGGGGGGCAACAGATACGCAGTATTTT.